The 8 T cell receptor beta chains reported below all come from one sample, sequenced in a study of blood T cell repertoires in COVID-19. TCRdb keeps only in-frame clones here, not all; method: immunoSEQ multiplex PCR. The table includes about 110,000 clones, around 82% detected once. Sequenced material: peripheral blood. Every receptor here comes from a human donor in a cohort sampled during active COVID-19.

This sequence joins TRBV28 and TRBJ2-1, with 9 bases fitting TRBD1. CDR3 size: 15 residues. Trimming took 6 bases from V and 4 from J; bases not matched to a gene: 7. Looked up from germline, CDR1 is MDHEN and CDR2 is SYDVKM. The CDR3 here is CASSRGQGRYNEQFF. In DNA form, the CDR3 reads TGTGCCAGCAGCCGCGGACAGGGGCGATACAATGAGCAGTTCTTC.

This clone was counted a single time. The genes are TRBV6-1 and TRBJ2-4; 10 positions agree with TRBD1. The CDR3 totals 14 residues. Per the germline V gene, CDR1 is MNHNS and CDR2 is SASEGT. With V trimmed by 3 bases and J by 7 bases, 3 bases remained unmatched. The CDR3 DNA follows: TGTGCCAGCAGTGACGGGGACAGGGGTAACATTCAGTACTTC. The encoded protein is CASSDGDRGNIQYF.

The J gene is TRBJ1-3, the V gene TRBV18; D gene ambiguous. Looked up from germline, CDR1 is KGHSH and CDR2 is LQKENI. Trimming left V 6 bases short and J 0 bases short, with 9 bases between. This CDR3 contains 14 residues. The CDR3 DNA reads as TGTGCCAGCTCCCTGGCCAGCTCTGGAAACACCATATATTTT. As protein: CASSLASSGNTIYF.

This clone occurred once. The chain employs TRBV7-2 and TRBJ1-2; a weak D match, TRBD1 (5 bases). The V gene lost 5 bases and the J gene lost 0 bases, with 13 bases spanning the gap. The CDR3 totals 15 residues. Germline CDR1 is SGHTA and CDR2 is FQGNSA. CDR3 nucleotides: TGTGCCAGCAGCATACGACAGTCAGCTAACTATGGCTACACCTTC. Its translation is CASSIRQSANYGYTF.

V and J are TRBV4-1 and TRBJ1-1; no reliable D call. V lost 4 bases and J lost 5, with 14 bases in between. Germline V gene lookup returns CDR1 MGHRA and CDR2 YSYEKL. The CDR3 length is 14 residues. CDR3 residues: CASSRLVGGTEAFF. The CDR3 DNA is TGCGCCAGCAGCCGGCTAGTTGGTGGGACTGAAGCTTTCTTT.

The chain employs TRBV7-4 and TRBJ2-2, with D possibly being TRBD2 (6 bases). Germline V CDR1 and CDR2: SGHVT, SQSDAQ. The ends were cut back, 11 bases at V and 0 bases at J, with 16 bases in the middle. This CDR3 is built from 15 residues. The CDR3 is CALALGTSNTGELFF. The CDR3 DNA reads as TGTGCCTTAGCACTTGGGACTTCGAACACCGGGGAGCTGTTTTTT.

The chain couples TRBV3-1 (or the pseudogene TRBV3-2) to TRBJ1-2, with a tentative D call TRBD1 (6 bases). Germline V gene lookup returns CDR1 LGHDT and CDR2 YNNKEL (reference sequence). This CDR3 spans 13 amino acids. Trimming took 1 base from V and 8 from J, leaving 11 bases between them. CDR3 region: CASSQGQAWGYTF. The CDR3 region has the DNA TGTGCCAGCAGCCAAGGACAGGCGTGGGGCTACACCTTC.

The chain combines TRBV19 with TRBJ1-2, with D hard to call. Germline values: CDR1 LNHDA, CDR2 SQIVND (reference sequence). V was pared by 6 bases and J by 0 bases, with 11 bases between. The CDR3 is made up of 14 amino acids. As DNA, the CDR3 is TGTGCCAGTAGCATCGGAGAAGCTAACTATGGCTACACCTTC. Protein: CASSIGEANYGYTF.